What follows are 25 T cell receptor beta chains derived from one specimen sequenced in a study of blood T cells in healthy people across ages (dated by TCRdb to between 2014 and 2016). The library was obtained by 5' RACE. The sample was run on an Illumina HiSeq 2500. A second PCR of roughly 7 to 11 cycles was run with a J-beta primer mix and a sample-barcoded 5' primer. The public reads were quality trimmed at Q25 with fastp and then assembled into clones with MiXCR by TCRdb, keeping productive beta chains. All rows with the same CDR3 protein become a single entry with the most common DNA and genes. The sample contains approximately 1.5 million distinct CDR3 sequences, about 32% of them found a single time. The ten most abundant clones make up 11% of the sample. Sequenced sample: blood. Receptors originate from a woman aged 25 to 45 in good health.

V usage is TRBV6-1 and J usage is TRBJ2-7, with 10 bases aligning to TRBD1. V lost 3 bases, J lost 9 bases, and 8 bases stayed unmatched. This CDR3 has 14 residues. Germline CDR1 is MNHNS and CDR2 is SASEGT. The CDR3 coding sequence is TGTGCCAGCAGTGACGGGACAGGGGTCGTGGGGCAGTACTTC. Residues: CASSDGTGVVGQYF.

This clonotype was detected many times. The V call is TRBV20-1, the J call TRBJ2-7; D gene unclear. Per germline, CDR1 DFQATT and CDR2 SNEGSKA (reference sequence). The CDR3 spans 13 residues. Between the trimmed V and J ends, which lost 1 base and 0 bases, there was a span of 7 bases. The CDR3 protein is CSARAGSSYEQYF. CDR3 bases: TGCAGTGCTAGAGCCGGCTCCTCCTACGAGCAGTACTTC.

This clonotype has ten or more counts. V and J are TRBV5-5 and TRBJ2-3; TRBD2 aligns across 7 bases. V gave up 5 bases and J gave up 0 bases; unmatched junction bases: 12. The CDR3 spans 17 residues. CDR1 is SGHKS, CDR2 YYEKEE, per germline (reference sequence). The CDR3 DNA is TGTGCCAGCAGAAGGGAGGGCGGGAGACCGAGCACAGATACGCAGTATTTT. Translation gives CASRREGGRPSTDTQYF.

This clonotype has just a few counts. The chain combines TRBV12-3 or TRBV12-4 with TRBJ2-1, with TRBD2 matching 7 bases. This CDR3 has 20 amino acids. J gave up 4 bases and V 3 bases, and 21 bases lay outside the gene matches. CDR3: CASSFGGWLAETREYNEQFF. CDR3 DNA sequence: TGTGCCAGCAGTTTCGGGGGTTGGCTAGCGGAGACCCGGGAGTACAATGAGCAGTTCTTC.

The chain recombines TRBV6-6 with TRBJ2-7, with D maybe TRBD2 (5 bases). The CDR3 extends over 13 amino acids. Germline V gene sequence: CDR1 MNHNY, CDR2 SVGAGI (reference sequence). The V end was cut by 5 bases, the J end by 5 bases, with 13 bases between. The CDR3 here is CASSRTLSNEQYF. The CDR3 DNA is TGTGCCAGCAGTCGGACTCTATCCAACGAGCAGTACTTC.

The chain has TRBV12-3 or TRBV12-4 and TRBJ2-5; no definite D call. Matching the DNA end better, TRBJ2-7 makes the J call doubtful. The CDR3 totals 12 residues. The CDR3 sequence: CASSFYEYEQYF. The CDR3 DNA reads TGTGCCAGCAGTTTTTATGAATACGAGCAGTACTTC.

This clonotype occurred once. A much larger clone differs by one base, so this may be a read error. The rearrangement links TRBV24-1 to TRBJ2-1; D is undetermined. V was pared by 7 bases and J by 7 bases, with 16 bases between. The CDR3 has 14 residues. In germline, CDR1 is KGHDR, CDR2 SFDVKD. CDR3 residues: CATRDPGIGNEQFF. CDR3 in DNA: TGTGCCACCAGGGACCCCGGTATCGGGAATGAGCAGTTCTTC.

The gene calls are TRBV20-1 and TRBJ2-3; TRBD2 aligns across 11 bases. CDR1 DFQATT and CDR2 SNEGSKA come from the germline V gene (reference sequence). V gave up 6 bases and J gave up 5 bases; unmatched junction bases: 16. The CDR3 spans 17 residues. The CDR3 DNA follows: TGCAGTGCCCCAACCAACTTAGGGCTAGCGGGGGGAGATACGCAGTATTTT. It is translated as CSAPTNLGLAGGDTQYF.

The sample holds a few counts of this clonotype. This chain connects TRBV5-1 to TRBJ2-5; D unresolved. The V end lost 5 bases, the J end lost 4 bases, and 12 bases lay between the germline ends. CDR3 size: 13 residues. Per germline, CDR1 SGHRS and CDR2 YFSETQ. CDR3 nucleotides: TGCGCCAGCAGAGAGGACCCTTTAGAGACCCAGTACTTC. Amino acids: CASREDPLETQYF.

This sequence joins TRBV28 and TRBJ2-4; D might be TRBD2 (5 bases). The CDR3 sequence is 14 residues long. Germline CDR1 reads MDHEN; CDR2 reads SYDVKM. The V end was cut by 4 bases, the J end by 8 bases, with 15 bases between. In DNA, the CDR3 is TGTGCCAGCAGTTCGTCCTCCCTAGCAGACATTCAGTACTTC. Translated: CASSSSSLADIQYF.

This clonotype was seen more than once but under ten times. The CDR3 region has the DNA TGTGCCAGCAGCCAAGGGGCTAGCGGGGGCGAGCAGTACTTC. Amino acid sequence: CASSQGASGGEQYF. This chain joins TRBV3-1 and TRBJ2-7; TRBD2 aligns across 10 bases. Germline-derived CDR1 and CDR2 are LGHDT and YNNKEL (reference sequence). V shed 1 base, J shed 6 bases, and the junction held 3 bases outside the gene matches. This CDR3 has 14 residues.

This clonotype occurred a few times. The rearrangement joins TRBV11-2 to TRBJ2-1, with 12 bases fitting TRBD2. Trimming took 3 bases from V and 4 from J; bases not matched to a gene: 10. The CDR3 is 18 residues long. In germline, CDR1 is SGHAT, CDR2 FQNNGV. The CDR3 loop reads CASSFPSGRATAYNEQFF. In nucleotides, the CDR3 is TGTGCCAGCAGCTTCCCTAGCGGGAGGGCCACTGCGTACAATGAGCAGTTCTTC.

The chain has TRBV7-3 and TRBJ2-3; D possibly uses TRBD1 or TRBD2 (6 bases each). Germline V gene data show CDR1 as SGHTA and CDR2 as FQGTGA. V lost 5 bases and J 1 base, leaving 10 bases between the germline ends. The CDR3 loop spans 14 amino acids. CDR3 amino acids: CASSGGPRTDTQYF. CDR3 DNA sequence: TGTGCCAGCAGCGGGGGGCCGCGCACAGATACGCAGTATTTT.

This clonotype was seen more than once but under ten times. The chain carries TRBV13 and TRBJ2-7, with 11 bases that match TRBD1. The CDR3 covers 18 residues. The J segment lost 5 bases and the V segment lost 3 bases, leaving 15 bases of the junction unmatched. CDR1 is PRHDT and CDR2 is FYEKMQ in the germline V gene (reference sequence). The CDR3 DNA reads as TGTGCCAGCAGCTTCAAGGCGTTATCGGACAGGGGGCTGGACGAGCAGTACTTC. It translates to CASSFKALSDRGLDEQYF.

This clonotype was seen once. The chain carries TRBV6-6 and TRBJ2-5; D uncertain. Germline V gene lookup returns CDR1 MNHNY and CDR2 SVGAGI (reference sequence). CDR3 length: 14 residues. Trimming removed 0 bases at V and 1 base at J, with 6 bases between. CDR3 DNA sequence: TGTGCCAGCAGTTACTCAAGGTCCCAAGAGACCCAGTACTTC. Its translation: CASSYSRSQETQYF.

About this clonotype itself: This may come from a read error, since a much larger clone is one base off. The J gene is TRBJ2-7, the V gene TRBV29-1; 8 nucleotides match TRBD2. With 6 bases clipped from V and 4 bases from J, the junction kept 11 bases outside the gene matches. The CDR3 covers 14 residues. Germline loops: CDR1 SQVTM, CDR2 ANQGSEA. The CDR3 loop reads CSVPPGGGSYEQYF. CDR3 bases: TGCAGCGTCCCCCCGGGAGGGGGTTCTTACGAGCAGTACTTC.

The table lists this clonotype with a few counts. The J gene is TRBJ1-2, the V gene TRBV20-1, with a tentative D call TRBD1 (5 bases). The ends were cut back, 3 bases at V and 3 bases at J, with 8 bases in the middle. Germline CDR1 reads DFQATT; CDR2 reads SNEGSKA (reference sequence). The CDR3 loop spans 12 amino acids. The CDR3 sequence: CSARGLDYGYTF. DNA of the CDR3: TGCAGTGCTAGGGGGCTGGACTATGGCTACACCTTC.

In DNA, the CDR3 is TGTGCCACCATTTCCGTAGCCAAAAACATTCAGTACTTC. Its translation is CATISVAKNIQYF. The rearrangement joins TRBV21-1 to TRBJ2-4. TRBV21-1 counts as a pseudogene. This CDR3 is built from 13 residues.

This clonotype was seen many times. This chain uses TRBV29-1 with TRBJ2-1, with D perhaps matching TRBD2 (5 bases). Trimming took off 6 bases at V and 9 bases at J, with 9 bases between the two ends. Germline assignment: CDR1 SQVTM and CDR2 ANQGSEA. This CDR3 spans 10 amino acids. The CDR3 is CSVDEGEQFF. The CDR3 bases are TGCAGCGTGGACGAGGGTGAGCAGTTCTTC.

As to this clonotype: A read error may produce the germline difference seen at one junction end. The CDR3 reads CASSRRDQRYNERFF. Here the CDR3 DNA reads TGTGCCAGCAGCCGCAGGGACCAAAGATACAATGAGCGGTTCTTC. The J gene is TRBJ2-1, the V gene TRBV7-9; D tentatively reads TRBD1 or TRBD2 (5 bases each). Per germline, CDR1 SEHNR and CDR2 FQNEAQ (reference sequence). The CDR3 consists of 15 residues.

The table lists this clonotype with a few counts. V usage is TRBV5-5 and J usage is TRBJ1-1; no firm D call. CDR1 is SGHKS and CDR2 is YYEKEE in the germline V gene (reference sequence). The CDR3 is 15 amino acids. Trimming took 1 base from V and 5 from J, leaving 15 bases between them. CDR3 residues: CASSLYIEMGTEAFF. The CDR3 region has the DNA TGTGCCAGCAGCTTGTACATAGAGATGGGAACTGAAGCTTTCTTT.

The chain employs TRBV20-1 and TRBJ1-5, with 7 bases that match TRBD1. Germline V gene sequence: CDR1 DFQATT, CDR2 SNEGSKA (reference sequence). J was trimmed by 0 bases and V by 2 bases; bases with no gene match: 22. CDR3 length: 21 amino acids. CDR3 bases: TGCAGTGCTAGATCGGATCAACCGGGACAGCAGGTAGTTTATAGCAATCAGCCCCAGCATTTT. It encodes CSARSDQPGQQVVYSNQPQHF.

V gene TRBV2 combines with J gene TRBJ1-5; D might be TRBD1 (5 bases). This CDR3 has 18 residues. Trimming pared 2 bases from V and 4 bases from J, leaving 21 bases between. Germline V lookup: CDR1 SNHLY, CDR2 FYNNEI. CDR3: CASSEYLVGTKKNQPQHF. The CDR3 coding sequence is TGTGCCAGCAGTGAATATTTAGTTGGGACGAAAAAAAATCAGCCCCAGCATTTT.

This clonotype was detected ten times or more. This chain links TRBV7-3 with TRBJ2-5, with 8 positions matching TRBD1. The germline V gene has CDR1 SGHTA and CDR2 FQGTGA. V shed 1 base, J shed 2 bases, and the junction held 9 bases outside the gene matches. There are 17 residues in the CDR3. This chain's CDR3 is CASSLIRVRGLQETQYF. The CDR3 region has the DNA TGTGCCAGCAGCTTAATCCGCGTCAGGGGGCTACAAGAGACCCAGTACTTC.

V is TRBV30 and J is TRBJ2-5; D unresolved. V was shortened by 0 bases and J by 4 bases, with 6 bases between the two germline ends. CDR1 and CDR2 from the germline V gene are GTSNPN and SVGIG (reference sequence). This CDR3 has 12 residues. Here the CDR3 DNA reads TGTGCCTGGAGTGTACTGATAGAGACCCAGTACTTC. Residues: CAWSVLIETQYF.